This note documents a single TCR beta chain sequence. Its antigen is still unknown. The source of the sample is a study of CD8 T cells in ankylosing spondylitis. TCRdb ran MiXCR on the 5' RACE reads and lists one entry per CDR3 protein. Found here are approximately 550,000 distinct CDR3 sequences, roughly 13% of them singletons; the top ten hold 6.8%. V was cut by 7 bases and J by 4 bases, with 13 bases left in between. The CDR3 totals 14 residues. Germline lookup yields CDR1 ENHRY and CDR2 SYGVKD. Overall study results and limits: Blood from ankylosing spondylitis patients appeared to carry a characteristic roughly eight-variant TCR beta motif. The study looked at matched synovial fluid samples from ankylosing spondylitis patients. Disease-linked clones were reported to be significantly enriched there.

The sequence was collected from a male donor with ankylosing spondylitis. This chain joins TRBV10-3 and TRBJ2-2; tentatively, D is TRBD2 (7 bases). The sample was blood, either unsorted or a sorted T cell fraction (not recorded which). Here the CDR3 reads CAITHREGTGELFF. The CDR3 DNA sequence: TGTGCCATCACCCACAGGGAGGGCACCGGGGAGCTGTTTTTT.